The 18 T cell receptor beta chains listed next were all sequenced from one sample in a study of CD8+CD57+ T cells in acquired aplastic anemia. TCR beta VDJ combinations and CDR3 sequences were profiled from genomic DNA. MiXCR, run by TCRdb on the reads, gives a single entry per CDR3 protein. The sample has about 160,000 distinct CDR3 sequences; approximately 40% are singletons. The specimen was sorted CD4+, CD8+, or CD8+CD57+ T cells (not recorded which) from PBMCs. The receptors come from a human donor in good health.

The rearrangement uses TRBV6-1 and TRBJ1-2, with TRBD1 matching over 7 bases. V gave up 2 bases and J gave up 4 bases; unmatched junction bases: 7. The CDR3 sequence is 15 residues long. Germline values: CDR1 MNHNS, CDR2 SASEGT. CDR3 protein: CASSEWAGGRYGYTF. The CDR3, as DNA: TGTGCCAGCAGTGAATGGGCAGGGGGTCGCTATGGCTACACCTTC.

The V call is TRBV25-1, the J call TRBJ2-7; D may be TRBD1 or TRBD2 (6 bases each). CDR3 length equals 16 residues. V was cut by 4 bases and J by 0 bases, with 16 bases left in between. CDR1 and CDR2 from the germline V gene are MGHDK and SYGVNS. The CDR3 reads CASSGRTAGGSYEQYF. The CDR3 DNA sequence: TGTGCCAGCAGTGGGCGGACAGCCGGGGGCTCCTACGAGCAGTACTTC.

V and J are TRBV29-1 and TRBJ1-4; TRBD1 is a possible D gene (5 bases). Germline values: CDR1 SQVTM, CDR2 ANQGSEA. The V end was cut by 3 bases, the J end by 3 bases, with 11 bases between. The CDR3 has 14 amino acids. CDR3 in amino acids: CSVEGRTPNEKLFF. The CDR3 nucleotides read TGCAGCGTTGAGGGGCGGACCCCTAATGAAAAACTGTTTTTT. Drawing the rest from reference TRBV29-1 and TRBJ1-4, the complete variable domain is SAVISQKPSRDICQRGTSLTIQCQVDSQVTMMFWYRQQPGQSLTLIATANQGSEATYESGFVIDKFPISRPNLTFSTLTVSNMSPEDSSIYLCSVEGRTPNEKLFFGSGTQLSVL.

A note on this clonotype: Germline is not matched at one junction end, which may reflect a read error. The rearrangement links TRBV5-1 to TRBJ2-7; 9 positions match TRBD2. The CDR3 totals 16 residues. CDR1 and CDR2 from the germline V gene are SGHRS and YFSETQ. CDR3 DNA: TGCGCCGGCAGCTTGGCCTGGTCTAGCGGGATATACGAGCAGTACTTC. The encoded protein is CAGSLAWSSGIYEQYF. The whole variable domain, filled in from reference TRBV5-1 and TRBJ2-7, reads KAGVTQTPRYLIKTRGQQVTLSCSPISGHRSVSWYQQTPGQGLQFLFEYFSETQRNKGNFPGRFSGRQFSNSRSEMNVSTLELGDSALYLCAGSLAWSSGIYEQYFGPGTRLTVT.

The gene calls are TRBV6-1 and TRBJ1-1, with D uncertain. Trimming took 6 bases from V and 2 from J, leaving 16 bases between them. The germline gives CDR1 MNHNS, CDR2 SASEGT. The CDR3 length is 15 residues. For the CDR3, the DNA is TGTGCCAGCAGCTCAGCTGGAGGGATAAACACTGAAGCTTTCTTT. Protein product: CASSSAGGINTEAFF.

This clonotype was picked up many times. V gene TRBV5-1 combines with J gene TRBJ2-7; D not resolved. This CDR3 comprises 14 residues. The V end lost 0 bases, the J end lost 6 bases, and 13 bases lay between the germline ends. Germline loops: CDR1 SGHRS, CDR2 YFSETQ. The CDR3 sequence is CASSLVASIPEQYF. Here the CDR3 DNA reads TGCGCCAGCAGCTTGGTGGCCAGCATCCCCGAGCAGTACTTC.

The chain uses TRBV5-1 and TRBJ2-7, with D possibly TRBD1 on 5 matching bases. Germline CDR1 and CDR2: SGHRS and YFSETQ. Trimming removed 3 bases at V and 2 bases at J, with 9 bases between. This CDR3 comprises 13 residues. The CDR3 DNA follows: TGCGCCAGCAGCTCCTCAGGGACCTACGAGCAGTACTTC. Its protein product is CASSSSGTYEQYF.

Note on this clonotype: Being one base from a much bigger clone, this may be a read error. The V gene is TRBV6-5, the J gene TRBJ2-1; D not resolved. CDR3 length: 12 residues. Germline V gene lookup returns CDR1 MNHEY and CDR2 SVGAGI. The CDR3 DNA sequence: TGTGCCAGCAGTTTGAAGGGTCATGAGCAGCTCTTC. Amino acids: CASSLKGHEQLF.

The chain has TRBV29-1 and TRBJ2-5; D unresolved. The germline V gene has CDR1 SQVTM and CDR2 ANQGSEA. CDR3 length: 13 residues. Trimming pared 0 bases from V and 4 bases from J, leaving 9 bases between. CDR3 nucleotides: TGCAGCGTTGAAGAGATGGGTGGAGAGACCCAGTACTTC. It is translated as CSVEEMGGETQYF.

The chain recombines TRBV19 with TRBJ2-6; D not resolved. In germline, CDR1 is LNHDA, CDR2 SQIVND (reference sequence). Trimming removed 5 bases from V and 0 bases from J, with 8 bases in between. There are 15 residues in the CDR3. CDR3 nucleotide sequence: TGTGCCAGTAGTTTGGCCCTCTCTGGGGCCAACGTCCTGACTTTC. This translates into CASSLALSGANVLTF.

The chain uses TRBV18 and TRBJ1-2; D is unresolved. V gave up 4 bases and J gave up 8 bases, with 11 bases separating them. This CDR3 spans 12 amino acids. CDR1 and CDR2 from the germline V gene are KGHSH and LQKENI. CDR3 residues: CASSRVQWGYTF. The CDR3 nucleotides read TGTGCCAGCTCACGGGTACAGTGGGGCTACACCTTC.

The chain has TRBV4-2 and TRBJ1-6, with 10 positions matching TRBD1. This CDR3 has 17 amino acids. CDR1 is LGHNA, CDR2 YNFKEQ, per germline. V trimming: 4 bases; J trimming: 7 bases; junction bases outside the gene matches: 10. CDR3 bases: TGTGCCAGCAGCCGTGGACGACAGGGGGCAGGGAATTCACCCCTCCACTTT. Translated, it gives CASSRGRQGAGNSPLHF.

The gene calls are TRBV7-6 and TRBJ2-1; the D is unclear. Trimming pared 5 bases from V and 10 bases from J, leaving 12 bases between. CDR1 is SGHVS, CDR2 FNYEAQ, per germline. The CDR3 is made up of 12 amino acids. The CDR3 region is CASSPDSNEQFF. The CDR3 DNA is TGTGCCAGCAGCCCAGACTCCAACGAGCAGTTCTTC.

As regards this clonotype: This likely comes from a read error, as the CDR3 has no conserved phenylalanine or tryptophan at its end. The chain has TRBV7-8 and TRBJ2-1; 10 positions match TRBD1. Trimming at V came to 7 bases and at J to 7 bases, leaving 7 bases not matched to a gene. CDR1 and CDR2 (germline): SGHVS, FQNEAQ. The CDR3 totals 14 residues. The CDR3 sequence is CASTYGQGGNEQFS. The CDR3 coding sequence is TGTGCCAGCACCTACGGACAGGGGGGGAATGAGCAGTTCTCC.

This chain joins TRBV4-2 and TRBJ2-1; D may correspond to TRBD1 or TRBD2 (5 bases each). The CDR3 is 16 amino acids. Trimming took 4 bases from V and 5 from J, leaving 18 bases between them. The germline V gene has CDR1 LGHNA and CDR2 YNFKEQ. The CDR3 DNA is TGTGCCAGCAGCCCCCGGGGCGCCGTAAGCGACAATGAGCAGTTCTTC. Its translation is CASSPRGAVSDNEQFF.

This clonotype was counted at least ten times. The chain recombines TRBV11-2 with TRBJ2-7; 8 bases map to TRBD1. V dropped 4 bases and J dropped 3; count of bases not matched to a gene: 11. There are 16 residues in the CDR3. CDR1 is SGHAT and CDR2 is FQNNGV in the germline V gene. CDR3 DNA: TGTGCCAGCAGCTCATCCAGGGGGCGCGGCGTCTACGAGCAGTACTTC. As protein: CASSSSRGRGVYEQYF.

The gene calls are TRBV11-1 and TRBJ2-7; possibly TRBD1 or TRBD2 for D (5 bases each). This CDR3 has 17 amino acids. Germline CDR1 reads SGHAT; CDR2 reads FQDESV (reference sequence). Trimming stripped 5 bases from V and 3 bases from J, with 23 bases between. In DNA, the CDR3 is TGTGCCAGCAGCCCGAGGGGAGAGCCCCAGCGCCTCTACGAGCAGTACTTC. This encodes CASSPRGEPQRLYEQYF. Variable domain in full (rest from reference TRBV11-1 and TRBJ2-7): EAEVAQSPRYKITEKSQAVAFWCDPISGHATLYWYRQILGQGPELLVQFQDESVVDDSQLPKDRFSAERLKGVDSTLKIQPAELGDSAMYLCASSPRGEPQRLYEQYFGPGTRLTVT.

The CDR3 nucleotides read TGCGCCAGCAGCCAGGCGGGAGTCAAAAACATTCAGTACTTC. This codes for CASSQAGVKNIQYF. This sequence joins TRBV4-1 and TRBJ2-4; TRBD2 matches at 7 bases. Germline V gene lookup returns CDR1 MGHRA and CDR2 YSYEKL. The CDR3 totals 14 residues. The ends lost 3 bases at V and 3 bases at J; junction bases unmatched: 2.